This T cell receptor (beta chain) is drawn from a study of blood T cell repertoires in COVID-19. The wider study: The samples span acute and convalescent COVID-19 from the United States, Italy and Spain. Nucleic acid was either cDNA or gDNA, and it came from T cells, B-cell-depleted T cells, or PBMCs.

TCRdb's table, derived via immunoSEQ multiplex PCR, lists solely in-frame clones and lacks some. The repertoire has some 220,000 clones, around 83% of them found once; the top ten carry 5.2%. From germline, CDR1 is MDHEN and CDR2 SYDVKM. The CDR3 has 15 residues. The trim removed 7 bases at V and 0 bases at J, leaving 5 bases unmatched. The TCR originated in a woman in her 70s with COVID-19, enrolled during active disease. V gene TRBV28 combines with J gene TRBJ2-2; 7 nucleotides align to TRBD1. The sample comprised peripheral blood. The CDR3 DNA is TGTGCCAGCATCAGGCAGGGGGCGAACACCGGGGAGCTGTTTTTT. The encoded protein is CASIRQGANTGELFF.